This T cell receptor (beta chain) was captured in a study of cytomegalovirus exposure and HLA in healthy donors. Broader study findings: Upon later analysis, HLA-associated TCR beta chains proved more clonally expanded than other, equally common chains. Most CMV-associated TCR beta chains appeared HLA-restricted in a later analysis. Confirmation was obtained in vitro that a few CMV-associated chains are specific for CMV antigens. A later analysis by the authors found several of the most significant clusters apparently linked to common viral pathogens.

The CDR3 is 13 residues long. J was trimmed by 4 bases and V by 6 bases; bases with no gene match: 4. Looked up from germline, CDR1 is SQVTM and CDR2 is ANQGSEA. Worth noting for this clone: Its antigen is not identified.

Primers: 60 Vbeta forward and 13 Jbeta reverse. TCRdb's copy holds only in-frame clones and misses some; the assay was immunoSEQ multiplex PCR. Of 90,000 to 120,000 clones listed, roughly three quarters were seen once; the top ten hold about 2.3%. Sequenced input: PBMCs. The TCR comes from a man aged 18 to 35 in good health and CMV-seronegative. The gene calls are TRBV29-1 and TRBJ1-4; 8 bases align to TRBD1. The CDR3 region is CSVAGGLNEKLFF. In nucleotides, the CDR3 is TGCAGCGTCGCAGGGGGCCTTAATGAAAAACTGTTTTTT.